These T cell receptor beta chains were read from a single sample in a study of blood T cells in healthy people across ages. TCRdb reprocessed the 5' RACE reads via MiXCR and lists one record per CDR3 protein. Among approximately 790,000 distinct CDR3 sequences, about 59% were seen once, and the ten largest hold 28%. The material sequenced was blood. The receptor source for this set is a man under 40 in good health. The CDR3 runs from the conserved cysteine through the conserved F or W. A D gene is named only where the DNA matches it firmly. Clone sizes are given selectively: once, few, many, or a class where the clone is expanded.

len: 16
v_gene: TRBV6-1
abundance: .
j_gene: TRBJ2-3
d_gene: .
CDR3aa: CASSEWGEPGTDTQYF
CDR3nt: TGTGCCAGCAGCGAATGGGGGGAACCCGGAACAGATACGCAGTATTTT

len: 15
v_gene: TRBV5-1
abundance: few
j_gene: TRBJ1-1
d_gene: TRBD1
CDR3aa: CASSSRQGVNTEAFF
CDR3nt: TGCGCCAGCAGCTCAAGACAGGGGGTGAACACTGAAGCTTTCTTT

len: 14
v_gene: TRBV6-2/TRBV6-3
abundance: .
j_gene: TRBJ2-6
d_gene: .
CDR3aa: CASRVGVGANVLTF
CDR3nt: TGTGCCAGTCGGGTTGGGGTCGGGGCCAACGTCCTGACTTTC

len: 16
v_gene: TRBV13
abundance: .
j_gene: TRBJ2-7
d_gene: TRBD1
CDR3aa: CASSLSGTGGTYEQYF
CDR3nt: TGTGCCAGCAGCTTAAGTGGTACAGGGGGCACGTACGAGCAGTACTTC

len: 17
v_gene: TRBV12-3/TRBV12-4
abundance: .
j_gene: TRBJ1-5
d_gene: .
CDR3aa: CASSLGTLNTYNQPQHF
CDR3nt: TGTGCCAGCAGTTTGGGGACACTTAACACCTACAATCAGCCCCAGCATTTT

len: 20
v_gene: TRBV7-9
abundance: .
j_gene: TRBJ2-1
d_gene: .
CDR3aa: CASSLTNTYFRRYSYNEQFF
CDR3nt: TGTGCCAGCAGCTTAACGAATACCTACTTCCGGAGATACTCCTACAATGAGCAGTTCTTC

len: 15
v_gene: TRBV4-3
abundance: .
j_gene: TRBJ1-2
d_gene: .
CDR3aa: CASSQGGGERGGYTF
CDR3nt: TGCGCCAGCAGCCAAGGAGGGGGGGAACGGGGTGGCTACACCTTC

len: 13
v_gene: TRBV6-4
abundance: .
j_gene: TRBJ1-6
d_gene: .
CDR3aa: CASSLRHNSPLHF
CDR3nt: TGTGCCAGCAGTTTAAGACACAATTCACCCCTCCACTTT

len: 14
v_gene: TRBV10-3
abundance: few
j_gene: TRBJ2-7
d_gene: TRBD1
CDR3aa: CAITWDRESTEQYF
CDR3nt: TGTGCCATCACCTGGGACAGGGAATCGACCGAGCAGTACTTC

len: 16
v_gene: TRBV28
abundance: .
j_gene: TRBJ2-7
d_gene: .
CDR3aa: CASSFGPGQNSYEQYF
CDR3nt: .

len: 18
v_gene: TRBV5-1
abundance: .
j_gene: TRBJ2-3
d_gene: TRBD2
CDR3aa: CASSLARDARGDTDTQYF
CDR3nt: TGCGCCAGCAGCTTGGCCCGTGATGCGCGGGGGGACACAGATACGCAGTATTTT

len: 14
v_gene: TRBV7-3
abundance: .
j_gene: TRBJ2-5
d_gene: TRBD2
CDR3aa: CASGSGGASNEQYF
CDR3nt: TGTGCCAGCGGTAGCGGGGGGGCCAGCAATGAGCAGTACTTC

len: 14
v_gene: TRBV29-1
abundance: .
j_gene: TRBJ2-3
d_gene: .
CDR3aa: CSVPRGGGTDTQYF
CDR3nt: TGCAGCGTTCCCAGGGGGGGCGGCACAGATACGCAGTATTTT

len: 14
v_gene: TRBV12-3/TRBV12-4
abundance: .
j_gene: TRBJ1-1
d_gene: .
CDR3aa: CASSPGTRNTEAFF
CDR3nt: TGTGCCAGCAGCCCCGGGACACGGAACACTGAAGCTTTCTTT

len: 13
v_gene: TRBV18
abundance: few
j_gene: TRBJ1-2
d_gene: TRBD1
CDR3aa: CASSPTGGDGYTF
CDR3nt: TGTGCCAGCTCCCCGACAGGGGGGGATGGCTACACCTTC

len: 13
v_gene: TRBV20-1
abundance: few
j_gene: TRBJ2-7
d_gene: TRBD1
CDR3aa: CSAPRDRGNEQYF
CDR3nt: TGCAGTGCTCCTAGGGACAGGGGGAACGAGCAGTACTTC

len: 16
v_gene: TRBV6-2/TRBV6-3
abundance: .
j_gene: TRBJ2-3
d_gene: .
CDR3aa: CASSSLRTHQGDTQYF
CDR3nt: TGTGCCAGCAGTTCCCTTAGGACACATCAGGGGGATACGCAGTATTTT

len: 14
v_gene: TRBV28
abundance: .
j_gene: TRBJ2-3
d_gene: .
CDR3aa: CASTRAGHTDTQYF
CDR3nt: TGTGCCAGCACCAGGGCGGGACACACAGATACGCAGTATTTT

len: 15
v_gene: TRBV7-2
abundance: .
j_gene: TRBJ2-7
d_gene: .
CDR3aa: CASSLTAFDSYEQYF
CDR3nt: TGTGCCAGCAGCTTGACAGCATTTGACTCCTACGAGCAGTACTTC

len: 16
v_gene: TRBV19
abundance: .
j_gene: TRBJ2-5
d_gene: .
CDR3aa: CASSIEALSGGQTQYF
CDR3nt: TGTGCCAGTAGTATCGAGGCTCTGAGTGGCGGACAGACCCAGTACTTC

len: 16
v_gene: TRBV7-2
abundance: few
j_gene: TRBJ2-7
d_gene: TRBD2
CDR3aa: CASSPRGLAGTYEQYF
CDR3nt: TGTGCCAGCAGCCCCAGAGGGCTAGCGGGGACCTACGAGCAGTACTTC

len: 14
v_gene: TRBV20-1
abundance: few
j_gene: TRBJ1-6
d_gene: .
CDR3aa: CSARDGGGFETLHF
CDR3nt: TGCAGTGCTAGAGATGGAGGGGGGTTTGAGACCCTCCACTTT

len: 15
v_gene: TRBV4-3
abundance: .
j_gene: TRBJ1-5
d_gene: .
CDR3aa: CASSQDQTGNQPQHF
CDR3nt: TGCGCCAGCAGCCAAGATCAAACAGGGAATCAGCCCCAGCATTTT

len: 13
v_gene: TRBV20-1
abundance: .
j_gene: TRBJ2-5
d_gene: .
CDR3aa: CSETGTAKETQYF
CDR3nt: TGCAGTGAGACGGGGACTGCGAAAGAGACCCAGTACTTC

len: 12
v_gene: TRBV10-3
abundance: .
j_gene: TRBJ2-7
d_gene: .
CDR3aa: CAISDTSYEQYF
CDR3nt: TGTGCCATCAGTGATACCTCCTACGAGCAGTACTTC

len: 16
v_gene: TRBV15
abundance: .
j_gene: TRBJ2-1
d_gene: TRBD1
CDR3aa: CATSKKGTGLYNEQFF
CDR3nt: TGTGCCACCAGCAAGAAGGGGACAGGGCTCTACAATGAGCAGTTCTTC

len: 14
v_gene: TRBV4-3
abundance: .
j_gene: TRBJ1-2
d_gene: .
CDR3aa: CASSQDANYGGYTF
CDR3nt: TGCGCCAGCAGCCAAGATGCAAATTACGGGGGCTACACCTTC

len: 15
v_gene: TRBV7-2
abundance: .
j_gene: TRBJ1-2
d_gene: .
CDR3aa: CASSSGRTGNYGYTF
CDR3nt: TGTGCCAGCAGCTCCGGAAGGACGGGGAACTATGGCTACACCTTC

len: 18
v_gene: TRBV11-3
abundance: .
j_gene: TRBJ2-3
d_gene: TRBD2
CDR3aa: CASSPRRTSGGPTDTQYF
CDR3nt: TGTGCCAGCAGCCCTAGGAGGACTAGCGGGGGCCCCACAGATACGCAGTATTTT

len: 14
v_gene: TRBV7-9
abundance: .
j_gene: TRBJ1-2
d_gene: .
CDR3aa: CASSASGAFYGYTF
CDR3nt: TGTGCCAGCAGCGCGTCCGGGGCCTTCTATGGCTACACCTTC

len: 14
v_gene: TRBV29-1
abundance: .
j_gene: TRBJ1-1
d_gene: .
CDR3aa: CSVEGLLGPTEAFF
CDR3nt: TGCAGCGTTGAAGGCCTGCTCGGACCAACTGAAGCTTTCTTT

len: 13
v_gene: TRBV20-1
abundance: .
j_gene: TRBJ2-5
d_gene: .
CDR3aa: CSARVGWEETQYF
CDR3nt: TGCAGTGCTAGAGTAGGCTGGGAAGAGACCCAGTACTTC

len: 15
v_gene: TRBV9
abundance: few
j_gene: TRBJ2-3
d_gene: .
CDR3aa: CASSVDGRNLDTQYF
CDR3nt: TGTGCCAGCAGCGTAGATGGGAGGAATTTGGATACGCAGTATTTT

len: 13
v_gene: TRBV3-1
abundance: few
j_gene: TRBJ2-1
d_gene: .
CDR3aa: CASSQAGAGEQFF
CDR3nt: TGTGCCAGCAGCCAAGCAGGGGCCGGGGAGCAGTTCTTC

len: 15
v_gene: TRBV6-2/TRBV6-3
abundance: .
j_gene: TRBJ2-1
d_gene: .
CDR3aa: CASSYGPSSYNEQFF
CDR3nt: TGTGCCAGCAGTTATGGACCAAGCTCCTACAATGAGCAGTTCTTC

len: 17
v_gene: TRBV14
abundance: .
j_gene: TRBJ1-6
d_gene: .
CDR3aa: CASSQSSKERINSPLHF
CDR3nt: TGTGCCAGCAGCCAAAGCTCCAAGGAGCGCATTAATTCACCCCTCCACTTT

len: 15
v_gene: TRBV4-3
abundance: .
j_gene: TRBJ2-2
d_gene: TRBD1
CDR3aa: CASSHGQGNTGELFF
CDR3nt: TGCGCCAGCAGCCATGGACAGGGGAACACCGGGGAGCTGTTTTTT

len: 15
v_gene: TRBV12-3/TRBV12-4
abundance: .
j_gene: TRBJ1-5
d_gene: .
CDR3aa: CASSLASRANQPQHF
CDR3nt: TGTGCCAGCAGTTTAGCTTCCCGGGCCAATCAGCCCCAGCATTTT

len: 12
v_gene: TRBV30
abundance: .
j_gene: TRBJ2-7
d_gene: .
CDR3aa: CAWSATGYEQYF
CDR3nt: TGTGCCTGGAGTGCAACAGGCTACGAGCAGTACTTC

len: 18
v_gene: TRBV4-3
abundance: once
j_gene: TRBJ2-4
d_gene: .
CDR3aa: CASSRYATWGEGKNIQYF
CDR3nt: TGCGCCAGCAGCCGGTACGCGACGTGGGGAGAAGGCAAAAACATTCAGTACTTC

len: 15
v_gene: TRBV3-1
abundance: .
j_gene: TRBJ2-7
d_gene: .
CDR3aa: CASSTRQAPGYEQYF
CDR3nt: TGTGCCAGCAGCACCCGACAGGCCCCGGGTTACGAGCAGTACTTC

len: 13
v_gene: TRBV6-2/TRBV6-3
abundance: .
j_gene: TRBJ2-7
d_gene: TRBD2
CDR3aa: CASNRGRLYEQYF
CDR3nt: TGTGCCAGCAACCGCGGGAGGCTCTACGAGCAGTACTTC

len: 14
v_gene: TRBV7-2
abundance: .
j_gene: TRBJ1-5
d_gene: TRBD1
CDR3aa: CAGTLGQGHQPQHF
CDR3nt: TGTGCCGGCACCCTAGGACAGGGTCATCAGCCCCAGCATTTT

len: 16
v_gene: TRBV24-1
abundance: .
j_gene: TRBJ2-3
d_gene: TRBD1
CDR3aa: CATSDWDRDPTDTQYF
CDR3nt: TGTGCCACCAGTGACTGGGACAGGGACCCCACAGATACGCAGTATTTT

len: 13
v_gene: TRBV3-1
abundance: .
j_gene: TRBJ1-2
d_gene: .
CDR3aa: CASSRGQIYGYTF
CDR3nt: TGTGCCAGCAGCCGAGGCCAGATCTATGGCTACACCTTC

len: 19
v_gene: TRBV27
abundance: .
j_gene: TRBJ2-6
d_gene: .
CDR3aa: CASSLLAGQGFLGANVLTF
CDR3nt: TGTGCCAGCAGTTTATTAGCGGGACAGGGTTTTTTAGGGGCCAACGTCCTGACTTTC

len: 14
v_gene: TRBV7-2
abundance: few
j_gene: TRBJ2-7
d_gene: .
CDR3aa: CASSLSFEFYEQYF
CDR3nt: TGTGCCAGCAGCTTATCGTTTGAGTTTTACGAGCAGTACTTC

len: 13
v_gene: TRBV6-2/TRBV6-3
abundance: .
j_gene: TRBJ1-5
d_gene: .
CDR3aa: CASSTNRYQPQHF
CDR3nt: TGTGCCAGCAGTACAAACAGGTATCAGCCCCAGCATTTT

len: 15
v_gene: TRBV15
abundance: few
j_gene: TRBJ2-5
d_gene: .
CDR3aa: CATSREQHRGGEQYF
CDR3nt: TGTGCCACCAGTAGAGAACAGCACAGGGGAGGTGAGCAGTACTTC

len: 14
v_gene: TRBV29-1
abundance: few
j_gene: TRBJ2-6
d_gene: .
CDR3aa: CSAVQGSGANVLTF
CDR3nt: TGCAGCGCCGTACAGGGCTCTGGGGCCAACGTCCTGACTTTC

len: 15
v_gene: TRBV9
abundance: .
j_gene: TRBJ2-7
d_gene: TRBD2
CDR3aa: CASSTRGSGDHEQYF
CDR3nt: TGTGCCAGCAGTACTCGCGGTAGCGGGGATCACGAGCAGTACTTC

len: 15
v_gene: TRBV20-1
abundance: .
j_gene: TRBJ2-7
d_gene: .
CDR3aa: CSAREVKQGVREQYF
CDR3nt: TGCAGTGCTAGAGAAGTAAAACAGGGTGTTCGCGAGCAGTACTTC

len: 12
v_gene: TRBV29-1
abundance: .
j_gene: TRBJ1-5
d_gene: .
CDR3aa: CSAKAGDQPQHF
CDR3nt: TGCAGCGCCAAAGCGGGAGATCAGCCCCAGCATTTT

len: 15
v_gene: TRBV5-1
abundance: once
j_gene: TRBJ2-7
d_gene: .
CDR3aa: CASSLTRSAYNEQYF
CDR3nt: TGCGCCAGCAGCTTGACTAGATCGGCCTACAATGAGCAGTACTTC

len: 15
v_gene: TRBV4-3
abundance: .
j_gene: TRBJ2-3
d_gene: .
CDR3aa: CAGSQRSAATDTQYF
CDR3nt: TGCGCCGGCAGCCAACGGTCAGCGGCCACAGATACGCAGTATTTT

len: 15
v_gene: TRBV3-1
abundance: .
j_gene: TRBJ1-4
d_gene: .
CDR3aa: CASSQEGRVREKLFF
CDR3nt: TGTGCCAGCAGCCAAGAAGGGAGGGTGCGAGAAAAACTGTTTTTT